This passage covers 21 T cell receptor beta chains from one sample sequenced in a study of cytomegalovirus exposure and HLA in healthy donors. Use of 60 Vbeta and 13 Jbeta primers characterized the PCR. TCRdb's copy holds only in-frame clones and misses some; the assay was immunoSEQ multiplex PCR. The sample shows 100,000 to 150,000 clones, 80% of them seen only once. Sequencing was carried out using PBMCs. Receptors were obtained from a female donor in good health and CMV-seropositive.

CDR3: CASNQGLAEETQYF. As DNA, the CDR3 is TGCGCCAGCAACCAGGGACTAGCGGAAGAGACCCAGTACTTC. This sequence joins TRBV5-1 and TRBJ2-5, with 11 nucleotides matching TRBD2. After removal of 6 bases from V and 3 bases from J, the junction contained 4 bases not matched to a gene. CDR3 length: 14 amino acids. Germline CDR1 and CDR2: SGHRS and YFSETQ.

This clone was recorded only once. The gene calls are TRBV10-3 and TRBJ2-3; no definite D call. From germline, CDR1 is ENHRY and CDR2 SYGVKD. Trimming removed 4 bases at V and 0 bases at J, with 5 bases between. The CDR3 covers 13 residues. DNA of the CDR3: TGTGCCATCAGTGTCAAAAGCACAGATACGCAGTATTTT. Its protein product is CAISVKSTDTQYF.

The chain combines TRBV18 with TRBJ1-1; tentative D call: TRBD1 (5 bases). CDR3 length: 13 residues. V dropped 1 base and J dropped 5 bases, with 8 bases sitting between them. CDR1 is KGHSH and CDR2 is LQKENI in the germline V gene. DNA of the CDR3: TGTGCCAGCTCACCACGGGGCCGGACTGAAGCTTTCTTT. Amino acid sequence: CASSPRGRTEAFF.

This chain uses TRBV6-6 with TRBJ2-7, with D possibly being TRBD1 (6 bases). In germline, CDR1 is MNHNY, CDR2 SVGAGI (reference sequence). This CDR3 comprises 13 residues. V lost 6 bases, J lost 2 bases, and 11 bases lay in between. The CDR3 protein is CASSSDSAYEQYF. For the CDR3, the DNA is TGTGCCAGCAGCTCGGACAGTGCCTACGAGCAGTACTTC.

The CDR3 region is CASSPFGGETVKLFF. CDR3 DNA: TGTGCCAGCTCACCATTCGGGGGAGAAACCGTGAAACTGTTTTTT. This sequence joins TRBV18 and TRBJ1-4; tentatively, D is TRBD1 (5 bases). Germline V CDR1 and CDR2: KGHSH, LQKENI. The length of the CDR3 is 15 residues. Between the trimmed V and J ends, which lost 2 bases and 11 bases, there was a span of 18 bases. The complete variable domain, with remaining parts taken from reference TRBV18 and TRBJ1-4, reads NAGVMQNPRHLVRRRGQEARLRCSPMKGHSHVYWYRQLPEEGLKFMVYLQKENIIDESGMPKERFSAEFPKEGPSILRIQQVVRGDSAAYFCASSPFGGETVKLFFGSGTQLSVL.

In its sample, this clone was seen a few times. CDR3 DNA sequence: TGTGCCAGCAGTGCCCTCCAGGGGGGAGGCAATCAGCCCCAGCATTTT. The encoded protein is CASSALQGGGNQPQHF. The chain combines TRBV2 with TRBJ1-5; 7 bases are shared with TRBD1. This CDR3 region has 16 residues. Germline-derived CDR1 and CDR2 are SNHLY and FYNNEI. V lost 4 bases, J lost 2 bases, and 8 bases stayed unmatched.

The J gene is TRBJ2-6, the V gene TRBV18, with TRBD1 matching over 9 bases. This CDR3 has 17 residues. Losses at the gene ends were 3 bases for V and 2 bases for J; bases not matched to a gene: 5. The germline V gene encodes CDR1 KGHSH and CDR2 LQKENI. In DNA form, the CDR3 reads TGTGCCAGCTCACCTCCGGGACAGGGCGCTGGGGCCAACGTCCTGACTTTC. The encoded protein is CASSPPGQGAGANVLTF.

The V gene is TRBV5-1, the J gene TRBJ2-1, with D perhaps matching TRBD2 (5 bases). The CDR3 spans 15 residues. Per the germline V gene, CDR1 is SGHRS and CDR2 is YFSETQ. Trimming shortened V by 3 bases and J by 4 bases, and 14 bases separated the two germline ends. CDR3 sequence reads: CASSSAPGSYNEQFF. CDR3 bases: TGCGCCAGCAGCTCGGCCCCGGGGTCTTACAATGAGCAGTTCTTC.

This chain links TRBV19 with TRBJ1-2; TRBD1 is a possible D gene (6 bases). CDR1 LNHDA and CDR2 SQIVND come from the germline V gene (reference sequence). The CDR3 totals 16 residues. Trimming removed 3 bases at V and 4 bases at J, with 18 bases between. The CDR3 bases are TGTGCCAGTAGTATGTACGCGGTCGAAGGGGGCTATGGCTACACCTTC. Translating gives CASSMYAVEGGYGYTF. The whole variable domain, filled in from reference TRBV19 and TRBJ1-2, reads DGGITQSPKYLFRKEGQNVTLSCEQNLNHDAMYWYRQDPGQGLRLIYYSQIVNDFQKGDIAEGYSVSREKKESFPLTVTSAQKNPTAFYLCASSMYAVEGGYGYTFGSGTRLTVV.

The chain links TRBV15 to TRBJ2-3, with D possibly being TRBD1 (6 bases). Germline loops: CDR1 LNHNV, CDR2 YYDKDF (reference sequence). V lost 1 base to trimming and J lost 1 base, with 9 bases between them. There are 15 residues in the CDR3. CDR3 sequence: CATSRAKGGTDTQYF. For the CDR3, the DNA is TGTGCCACCAGCAGAGCAAAGGGGGGCACAGATACGCAGTATTTT.

The chain employs TRBV7-6 and TRBJ1-6; weak D call: TRBD1 (5 bases). Trimming shortened V by 1 base and J by 5 bases, and 9 bases separated the two germline ends. The CDR3 totals 15 residues. CDR1 is SGHVS, CDR2 FNYEAQ, per germline. CDR3 loop: CASSLVDSNNSPLHF. The CDR3, as DNA: TGTGCCAGCAGCTTAGTAGACAGTAATAATTCACCCCTCCACTTT.

This clone occurred once. This chain uses TRBV11-2 with TRBJ1-5; D is uncertain. V was cut by 5 bases and J by 5 bases, with 10 bases left in between. Germline V gene lookup returns CDR1 SGHAT and CDR2 FQNNGV. The CDR3 runs 13 residues. The CDR3 coding sequence is TGTGCCAGCAGCCCCGACGGGTATCAGCCCCAGCATTTT. Residues: CASSPDGYQPQHF.

The J gene is TRBJ2-3, the V gene TRBV28, with D possibly TRBD1 on 6 matching bases. Germline values: CDR1 MDHEN, CDR2 SYDVKM. This CDR3 has 15 residues. Trimming shortened V by 4 bases and J by 2 bases, and 13 bases separated the two germline ends. The CDR3 nucleotides read TGTGCCAGCAGTTATAACAGGGCACCCACAGATACGCAGTATTTT. Protein product: CASSYNRAPTDTQYF.

This clone has just a few counts. J is TRBJ1-3 and V is TRBV7-8, with D maybe TRBD1 (5 bases). The germline V and J ends were trimmed by 1 base and 0 bases, with 13 bases remaining between them. The V gene's germline CDR1 is SGHVS and CDR2 FQNEAQ. The CDR3 covers 17 residues. The CDR3 DNA is TGTGCCAGCAGCTTAGGAGGCCAGGGCCTCTCTGGAAACACCATATATTTT. Protein sequence: CASSLGGQGLSGNTIYF.

The V call is TRBV2, the J call TRBJ1-3; D is uncertain. The V and J ends lost 3 bases and 2 bases respectively, with 5 bases between them. The CDR3 spans 13 residues. The germline gives CDR1 SNHLY, CDR2 FYNNEI. The CDR3 loop is CASSDQTGNTIYF. In DNA form, the CDR3 reads TGTGCCAGCAGTGACCAGACTGGAAACACCATATATTTT. Full variable domain (missing parts from reference TRBV2 and TRBJ1-3): EPEVTQTPSHQVTQMGQEVILRCVPISNHLYFYWYRQILGQKVEFLVSFYNNEISEKSEIFDDQFSVERPDGSNFTLKIRSTKLEDSAMYFCASSDQTGNTIYFGEGSWLTVV.

Only one count was recorded for this clone. The chain couples TRBV10-3 to TRBJ2-1; 7 bases align to TRBD2. J gave up 8 bases and V 6 bases, and 13 bases lay outside the gene matches. The CDR3 extends over 15 amino acids. Germline V gene sequence: CDR1 ENHRY, CDR2 SYGVKD. The CDR3 DNA is TGTGCCATCAGCAAAAGTCACGGACTAGTTGATGAGCAGTTCTTC. Translated, it gives CAISKSHGLVDEQFF.

This clone turned up a few times. J is TRBJ2-2 and V is TRBV19; no clear D. The germline V gene encodes CDR1 LNHDA and CDR2 SQIVND (reference sequence). The CDR3 runs to 14 residues. V lost 5 bases and J 6 bases, leaving 13 bases between the germline ends. CDR3 sequence (DNA): TGTGCCAGTAGTCCCTCCCCGGTTGCCGGGGAGCTGTTTTTT. Its protein product is CASSPSPVAGELFF.

This rearrangement joins TRBV27 to TRBJ2-7, with D hard to call. The CDR3 runs to 15 residues. Germline V lookup: CDR1 MNHEY, CDR2 SMNVEV (reference sequence). Trimming pared 4 bases from V and 0 bases from J, leaving 13 bases between. The CDR3 nucleotides read TGTGCCAGCAGTTCCCCGCGGAAGAGCTCCTACGAGCAGTACTTC. This sequence encodes CASSSPRKSSYEQYF.

This chain links TRBV10-3 with TRBJ2-5, with a possible D match to TRBD1 (5 bases). This CDR3 comprises 13 residues. V gave up 4 bases and J gave up 1 base, with 7 bases separating them. Germline lookup yields CDR1 ENHRY and CDR2 SYGVKD. CDR3 protein: CAISGTSQETQYF. The CDR3 nucleotides are TGTGCCATCAGTGGGACAAGCCAAGAGACCCAGTACTTC.

This chain uses TRBV9 with TRBJ1-3, with D perhaps TRBD1 (6 bases). This CDR3 is built from 15 residues. From germline, CDR1 is SGDLS and CDR2 YYNGEE. Trimming removed 4 bases at V and 5 bases at J, with 16 bases between. The CDR3 loop reads CASSLYEDRRNTIYF. The DNA for the CDR3 is TGTGCCAGCAGCCTCTACGAGGACAGAAGAAACACCATATATTTT. The whole variable domain, remainder taken from reference TRBV9 and TRBJ1-3, is DSGVTQTPKHLITATGQRVTLRCSPRSGDLSVYWYQQSLDQGLQFLIQYYNGEERAKGNILERFSAQQFPDLHSELNLSSLELGDSALYFCASSLYEDRRNTIYFGEGSWLTVV.

V is TRBV7-9 and J is TRBJ2-5; unclear D gene. Germline V gene sequence: CDR1 SEHNR, CDR2 FQNEAQ (reference sequence). With 2 bases removed from V and 2 bases from J, the gap between germline ends came to 6 bases. The CDR3 loop spans 13 amino acids. The CDR3 DNA reads TGTGCCAGCAGCTTATTTCAACAAGAGACCCAGTACTTC. Its protein product is CASSLFQQETQYF.